The 24 T cell receptor beta chains below all came from one sample that was sequenced in a study of blood T cell repertoires in COVID-19. Repertoires were generated with immunoSEQ multiplex PCR, while TCRdb's copy carries only in-frame clones and drops some. The table lists roughly 240,000 clones, approximately 84% of them singletons. The sequencing input was peripheral blood. These receptors were obtained from a young woman who had recovered from COVID-19.

The CDR3 DNA reads TGTGCCAGCAGCCCAAGTCCGCAGGGAATTTATGGAAACACCATATATTTT. Encoded protein: CASSPSPQGIYGNTIYF. The chain employs TRBV4-2 and TRBJ1-3; a possible D gene is TRBD1 (5 bases). V was trimmed by 4 bases and J by 3 bases, leaving 19 bases between them. Germline V CDR1 and CDR2: LGHNA, YNFKEQ. The CDR3 runs 17 residues.

V is TRBV6-5 and J is TRBJ1-1, with 9 bases matching TRBD1. Germline values: CDR1 MNHEY, CDR2 SVGAGI. This CDR3 spans 15 amino acids. The V gene end was trimmed by 5 bases and the J gene end by 4 bases; junction bases not matched to a gene: 8. As DNA, the CDR3 is TGTGCCAGCAGTCGGGACAGGGCCCCTGGCACTGAAGCTTTCTTT. It codes for CASSRDRAPGTEAFF.

The chain has TRBV19 and TRBJ1-1; D is ambiguous. This CDR3 is built from 16 residues. The germline V and J ends were trimmed by 5 bases and 10 bases, with 26 bases remaining between them. In germline, CDR1 is LNHDA, CDR2 SQIVND (reference sequence). CDR3 region: CASSFLTPGPRMTAFF. CDR3 nucleotides: TGTGCCAGTAGTTTCCTTACACCGGGTCCCCGGATGACAGCTTTCTTT.

The J gene is TRBJ2-1, the V gene TRBV7-8; TRBD2 aligns across 10 bases. The V gene's germline CDR1 is SGHVS and CDR2 FQNEAQ. There are 15 residues in the CDR3. Losses at the gene ends were 5 bases for V and 4 bases for J; bases not matched to a gene: 5. The CDR3, as DNA: TGTGCCAGCAGCCCCGTAGCGGGAGGTTACAATGAGCAGTTCTTC. It translates to CASSPVAGGYNEQFF.

This clone showed up just a few times. This rearrangement joins TRBV5-1 to TRBJ1-1; perhaps TRBD1 as D (5 bases). Germline values: CDR1 SGHRS, CDR2 YFSETQ. The CDR3 spans 13 residues. The V gene lost 4 bases and the J gene lost 4 bases, with 11 bases spanning the gap. The CDR3 spells CASSRGPSTEAFF. CDR3 nucleotides: TGCGCCAGCAGCAGGGGCCCGAGCACTGAAGCTTTCTTT.

The CDR3 DNA reads TGTGCCAGCAGTGGGGCTTACCCCACCGAGCAGTACTTC. Translating it yields CASSGAYPTEQYF. This rearrangement joins TRBV2 to TRBJ2-7, with no clear D. The CDR3 length is 13 residues. The ends were cut back, 4 bases at V and 6 bases at J, with 13 bases in the middle. Germline V gives CDR1 SNHLY, CDR2 FYNNEI.

The chain carries TRBV3-1 (or the pseudogene TRBV3-2) and TRBJ1-2; D is unclear. This CDR3 region has 16 residues. Between the trimmed V and J ends, which lost 3 bases and 0 bases, there was a span of 14 bases. The germline gives CDR1 LGHDT, CDR2 YNNKEL (reference sequence). The CDR3 sequence is CASSQKSGHSNYGYTF. CDR3 DNA: TGTGCCAGCAGCCAGAAGTCAGGCCATTCTAACTATGGCTACACCTTC.

The rearrangement joins TRBV19 to TRBJ1-5; perhaps TRBD1 as D (5 bases). Germline V gives CDR1 LNHDA, CDR2 SQIVND (reference sequence). The CDR3 covers 13 residues. V lost 8 bases to trimming and J lost 0 bases, with 8 bases between them. In DNA, the CDR3 is TGTGCCAGTCAGACAGATAGCAATCAGCCCCAGCATTTT. Translated, it gives CASQTDSNQPQHF.

The chain couples TRBV3-1 (or the pseudogene TRBV3-2) to TRBJ1-2, with 7 bases aligning to TRBD1. V lost 5 bases and J lost 1; bases outside the gene matches: 7. CDR1 LGHDT and CDR2 YNNKEL come from the germline V gene (reference sequence). The length of the CDR3 is 15 residues. This CDR3 is CASSTGRGFNYGYTF. The DNA for the CDR3 is TGTGCCAGCAGCACTGGCAGGGGGTTTAACTATGGCTACACCTTC.

The chain employs TRBV6-1 and TRBJ1-6; D remains ambiguous. Trimming stripped 2 bases from V and 6 bases from J, with 11 bases between. The CDR3 totals 15 residues. The germline gives CDR1 MNHNS, CDR2 SASEGT. The CDR3 here is CASSEITQINSPLHF. CDR3 in DNA: TGTGCCAGCAGTGAAATAACACAAATTAATTCACCCCTCCACTTT.

The table lists this clone with a few counts. The V gene is TRBV30, the J gene TRBJ2-3; TRBD2 might be the D (5 bases). CDR3 length equals 13 residues. From germline, CDR1 is GTSNPN and CDR2 SVGIG (reference sequence). Trimming shortened V by 0 bases and J by 4 bases, and 8 bases separated the two germline ends. CDR3: CAWSVRDPDTQYF. For the CDR3, the DNA is TGTGCCTGGAGTGTACGGGATCCAGATACGCAGTATTTT.

The chain couples TRBV24-1 to TRBJ1-1; D call uncertain. Germline loops: CDR1 KGHDR, CDR2 SFDVKD. The CDR3 is 13 residues long. V lost 5 bases and J 0 bases, leaving 6 bases between the germline ends. CDR3 loop: CATSGAVNTEAFF. The CDR3 nucleotides are TGTGCCACCAGTGGTGCAGTGAACACTGAAGCTTTCTTT.

The count of this clone is one. The chain recombines TRBV27 with TRBJ1-2, with 11 nucleotides matching TRBD1. Trimming cost V 3 bases and J 8 bases; bases outside gene matches: 8. The CDR3 is 15 residues long. Germline CDR1 MNHEY, CDR2 SMNVEV (reference sequence). The CDR3 DNA sequence: TGTGCCAGCAGTTTTAGGAGGACAGGGGGCGCGGGCTACACCTTC. Protein: CASSFRRTGGAGYTF.

The rearrangement links TRBV5-4 to TRBJ1-4, with D uncertain. V was cut by 3 bases and J by 1 base, with 10 bases left in between. CDR1 SGHNT and CDR2 YYREEE come from the germline V gene (reference sequence). The CDR3 has 15 residues. As DNA, the CDR3 is TGTGCCAGCAGCTCCTATGGTGGAACTAATGAAAAACTGTTTTTT. Its translation is CASSSYGGTNEKLFF.

This clone was detected once. The chain has TRBV19 and TRBJ1-4, with TRBD1 matching over 8 bases. Germline V gene sequence: CDR1 LNHDA, CDR2 SQIVND (reference sequence). The J segment lost 7 bases and the V segment lost 3 bases, leaving 13 bases of the junction unmatched. There are 17 residues in the CDR3. CDR3 amino acids: CASSIFGTGEEAEKLFF. As DNA, the CDR3 is TGTGCCAGTAGTATTTTCGGGACAGGTGAGGAGGCTGAAAAACTGTTTTTT.

The genes are TRBV2 and TRBJ1-3; 9 bases line up with TRBD1. Germline V gives CDR1 SNHLY, CDR2 FYNNEI. Germline trimming cut 1 base from V and 0 bases from J; bases unmatched to any gene: 7. The CDR3 extends over 18 amino acids. The CDR3 sequence is CASSEDGTGTLSGNTIYF. The CDR3 bases are TGTGCCAGCAGTGAAGACGGGACAGGGACCCTCTCTGGAAACACCATATATTTT.

V usage is TRBV2 and J usage is TRBJ2-5; D might be TRBD1 (6 bases). Germline V CDR1 and CDR2: SNHLY, FYNNEI. The CDR3 totals 15 residues. V gave up 0 bases and J gave up 2 bases, with 10 bases separating them. The DNA for the CDR3 is TGTGCCAGCAGTGAAGCGCCGACAGGACAAGAGACCCAGTACTTC. Protein: CASSEAPTGQETQYF.

V and J are TRBV7-2 and TRBJ2-3; 11 bases are shared with TRBD1. The CDR3 is 15 amino acids. The germline V gene encodes CDR1 SGHTA and CDR2 FQGNSA. With 1 base clipped from V and 5 bases from J, the junction kept 2 bases outside the gene matches. As DNA, the CDR3 is TGTGCCAGCAGCTTAGGGGGACAGGGGGGAGATACGCAGTATTTT. This gives the protein CASSLGGQGGDTQYF.

The chain joins TRBV3-1 (or the pseudogene TRBV3-2) to TRBJ2-5; 7 nucleotides line up with TRBD1. After removal of 1 base from V and 1 base from J, the junction contained 3 bases not matched to a gene. This CDR3 comprises 15 residues. In germline, CDR1 is LGHDT, CDR2 YNNKEL (reference sequence). Written as DNA, the CDR3 is TGTGCCAGCAGCCAAGTCCGGGACAGCCAAGAGACCCAGTACTTC. Amino acid sequence: CASSQVRDSQETQYF.

The genes are TRBV2 and TRBJ2-4; 7 bases map to TRBD1. The germline V gene has CDR1 SNHLY and CDR2 FYNNEI. With 6 bases clipped from V and 5 bases from J, the junction kept 22 bases outside the gene matches. There are 19 residues in the CDR3. The CDR3 bases are TGTGCCAGCAGGCCCTACCCCTTGACAGGGCCGACCTCCCAAAACATTCAGTACTTC. Its translation is CASRPYPLTGPTSQNIQYF.

This chain uses TRBV9 with TRBJ2-1; 7 positions agree with TRBD1. The CDR3 totals 13 residues. Germline loops: CDR1 SGDLS, CDR2 YYNGEE. Trimming cost V 0 bases and J 10 bases; bases outside gene matches: 4. The DNA of the CDR3 is TGTGCCAGCAGCGTAGATTACAGGGGCGAGCAGTTCTTC. Protein: CASSVDYRGEQFF.

The V gene is TRBV6-5, the J gene TRBJ2-3; TRBD2 agrees at 7 bases. Germline CDR1 reads MNHEY; CDR2 reads SVGAGI. CDR3 size: 14 residues. After removal of 7 bases from V and 1 base from J, the junction contained 5 bases not matched to a gene. For the CDR3, the DNA is TGTGCCAGCATTCGAACTAGCGGCACAGATACGCAGTATTTT. This encodes CASIRTSGTDTQYF.

The chain employs TRBV30 and TRBJ1-1; maybe TRBD1 (5 bases). Germline CDR1 is GTSNPN and CDR2 is SVGIG (reference sequence). Trimming cost V 1 base and J 3 bases, with 12 bases left between them. The CDR3 runs 14 residues. Here the CDR3 DNA reads TGTGCCTGGAGTGACAGGAGGGGTGACACTGAAGCTTTCTTT. The encoded protein is CAWSDRRGDTEAFF.

The gene calls are TRBV3-1 (or the pseudogene TRBV3-2) and TRBJ1-1; D is undetermined. CDR1 and CDR2 from the germline V gene are LGHDT and YNNKEL (reference sequence). This CDR3 has 14 residues. Trimming took 8 bases from V and 2 from J, leaving 15 bases between them. The CDR3, as DNA: TGTGCCAGCCAAAATCGATACAGTAACACTGAAGCTTTCTTT. Translation: CASQNRYSNTEAFF.